This section outlines one T cell receptor (beta chain) sequence together with its context. Its antigen is unknown. The data belong to a study of memory CD4+ T cells and cytomegalovirus serostatus. Study at large: Healthy Belgian adult donors included about nine CMV-positive and around 25 CMV-negative people.

General study results and limits: Of 150 to 200 reported CMV TCRbeta sequences, some 67 were found in memory CD4+ repertoires. Suggested: most of the CMV-linked TCR signature lies in CD4+ memory cells.

Here immunoSEQ multiplex PCR was the method, and the copy in TCRdb shows in-frame clones only, minus some. Seen here are 50,000 to 75,000 clones, roughly four fifths observed once, and the top ten hold over 0.7%. Germline values: CDR1 SQVTM, CDR2 ANQGSEA. There are 15 residues in the CDR3. With 3 bases removed from V and 4 bases from J, the gap between germline ends came to 18 bases. Single viable CD3+CD4+CD8-CD45RO+ cells were sorted as the memory CD4+ T cells. Sequenced material: memory CD4+ T cells from blood. J is TRBJ1-2 and V is TRBV29-1, with a possible D match to TRBD1 (5 bases). This clonotype was sampled from an adult in good health and CMV-seronegative. The CDR3 region has the DNA TGCAGCGTTGACGGGCGGGGCCCCCTGGGCTATGGCTACACCTTC. Translated, it gives CSVDGRGPLGYGYTF. The full variable domain, with the rest looked up from reference TRBV29-1 and TRBJ1-2, is SAVISQKPSRDICQRGTSLTIQCQVDSQVTMMFWYRQQPGQSLTLIATANQGSEATYESGFVIDKFPISRPNLTFSTLTVSNMSPEDSSIYLCSVDGRGPLGYGYTFGSGTRLTVV.